A single sample gave rise to the 31 T cell receptor beta chains below, sequenced in a study of radiation and T cells in renal cell carcinoma. TCRdb's copy holds only in-frame clones and misses some; the assay was immunoSEQ multiplex PCR. Of roughly 80,000 clones listed, less than 85% are singletons. Time point defined: blood 4 weeks post-SBRT, at nephrectomy. Treatment of the sample: 15 Gy SBRT to primary tumor, nephrectomy 4 weeks later. Material: blood, obtained from a patient whose treatment included radiotherapy and nephrectomy. The receptors were gathered from a woman in her sixties with renal cell carcinoma.

This clone was seen only a few times. The chain has TRBV6-5 and TRBJ2-1; perhaps TRBD1 as D (6 bases). This CDR3 is 15 amino acids long. Per the germline V gene, CDR1 is MNHEY and CDR2 is SVGAGI. Deletions cut 6 bases from V and 0 bases from J, with 12 bases between. CDR3 amino acids: CASSPGQSSYNEQFF. The CDR3 DNA sequence: TGTGCCAGCAGCCCGGGACAAAGCTCCTACAATGAGCAGTTCTTC.

CDR3 in DNA: TGTGCCAGCAGTGAATGGCAGTCAGTCGAGCAGTACTTC. Translated: CASSEWQSVEQYF. This chain uses TRBV6-1 with TRBJ2-7; D gene ambiguous. V lost 2 bases to trimming and J lost 6 bases, with 11 bases between them. The germline V gene has CDR1 MNHNS and CDR2 SASEGT. The CDR3 has 13 amino acids.

The chain recombines TRBV4-1 with TRBJ2-7, with 9 bases identical to TRBD1. The V gene end was trimmed by 3 bases and the J gene end by 4 bases; junction bases not matched to a gene: 1. From germline, CDR1 is MGHRA and CDR2 YSYEKL. This CDR3 spans 13 amino acids. The CDR3 is CASSQDRGYEQYF. The DNA for the CDR3 is TGCGCCAGCAGCCAGGACAGGGGTTACGAGCAGTACTTC.

CDR3 coding DNA: TGTGCCAGCAGTTACTCGAACGGGGCGCCAAGCTACACCTTC. Protein: CASSYSNGAPSYTF. The chain couples TRBV6-5 to TRBJ1-2; perhaps TRBD1 as D (5 bases). Trimming took off 0 bases at V and 9 bases at J, with 14 bases between the two ends. Per the germline V gene, CDR1 is MNHEY and CDR2 is SVGAGI. The CDR3 spans 14 residues.

The rearrangement uses TRBV5-1 and TRBJ1-4, with D possibly TRBD1 on 5 matching bases. The germline CDR1 and CDR2 sequences are SGHRS and YFSETQ. This CDR3 is 17 amino acids long. V lost 3 bases, J lost 4 bases, and 19 bases lay in between. DNA of the CDR3: TGCGCCAGCAGCTCGAACTTAAGGGGTTTGGTTAATGAAAAACTGTTTTTT. Protein sequence: CASSSNLRGLVNEKLFF.

In this sample, this clone turned up a few times. A read error may produce the germline difference seen at one junction end. V is TRBV6-6 and J is TRBJ2-7, with a weak D call TRBD2 (5 bases). Germline V gives CDR1 MNHNY, CDR2 SVGAGI (reference sequence). CDR3 length: 11 amino acids. The CDR3 DNA follows: TGTGCCAGCAGGAGTATTAGGGAGCCGTACTTC. Encoded protein: CASRSIREPYF.

The gene calls are TRBV15 and TRBJ2-3, with 9 bases matching TRBD2. The CDR3 is 17 residues long. CDR1 is LNHNV, CDR2 YYDKDF, per germline (reference sequence). V gave up 1 base and J gave up 5 bases; unmatched junction bases: 10. This CDR3 is CATSRGGGRAGEDTQYF. The CDR3, as DNA: TGTGCCACCAGCAGAGGAGGCGGGAGGGCCGGGGAAGATACGCAGTATTTT.

The chain links TRBV5-4 to TRBJ1-3, with a tentative D call TRBD1 (5 bases). With 0 bases removed from V and 3 bases from J, the gap between germline ends came to 7 bases. Germline V CDR1 and CDR2: SGHNT, YYREEE (reference sequence). The CDR3 loop spans 14 amino acids. CDR3 residues: CASSLAGGGNTIYF. DNA of the CDR3: TGTGCCAGCAGCTTGGCCGGGGGTGGAAACACCATATATTTT.

This chain uses TRBV2 with TRBJ1-1; D perhaps matches TRBD1 (5 bases). The CDR3 runs to 16 residues. V lost 2 bases and J 4 bases, leaving 17 bases between the germline ends. CDR1 is SNHLY, CDR2 FYNNEI, per germline. The DNA for the CDR3 is TGTGCCAGCAGTGAACGGGGAGCCGCTCAGGGCACTGAAGCTTTCTTT. Its protein product is CASSERGAAQGTEAFF.

Of note for this clone: Additional DNA sequences in this sample encode the identical CDR3. This chain uses TRBV6-5 with TRBJ1-5, with 7 bases that match TRBD1. Germline CDR1 reads MNHEY; CDR2 reads SVGAGI. The CDR3 totals 13 residues. J was trimmed by 4 bases and V by 6 bases; bases with no gene match: 3. CDR3 nucleotides: TGTGCCAGCAGCCGACAGGGAAATCAGCCCCAGCATTTT. Its protein is CASSRQGNQPQHF.

V usage is TRBV6-4 and J usage is TRBJ1-3; 8 bases agree with TRBD1. This CDR3 has 15 residues. After removal of 4 bases from V and 4 bases from J, the junction contained 6 bases not matched to a gene. CDR1 and CDR2 from the germline V gene are MRHNA and SNTAGT. For the CDR3, the DNA is TGTGCCAGCAGTGGCAGCCGGACAGGGGGAAACACCATATATTTT. This sequence encodes CASSGSRTGGNTIYF.

CDR3 sequence (DNA): TGTGCCAGCAGCTTATCCTACGGACAGGGGGGGTCGGAGACCCAGTACTTC. It yields the protein CASSLSYGQGGSETQYF. This rearrangement joins TRBV5-4 to TRBJ2-5; 10 bases match TRBD1. V lost 2 bases to trimming and J lost 5 bases; unmatched junction nucleotides: 12. The CDR3 spans 17 residues. Germline V lookup: CDR1 SGHNT, CDR2 YYREEE (reference sequence).

The table lists this clone with a count of one. The J gene is TRBJ2-7, the V gene TRBV9, with TRBD2 matching 9 bases. The germline CDR1 and CDR2 sequences are SGDLS and YYNGEE. J was trimmed by 0 bases and V by 0 bases; bases with no gene match: 4. The CDR3 contains 16 residues. CDR3 bases: TGTGCCAGCAGCGTAGGAGCGGGAGGCCACTCCTACGAGCAGTACTTC. Translating gives CASSVGAGGHSYEQYF.

The rearrangement uses TRBV6-1 and TRBJ2-7; no clear D. Per germline, CDR1 MNHNS and CDR2 SASEGT. This CDR3 is 11 amino acids long. V lost 10 bases and J 3 bases, leaving 10 bases between the germline ends. In DNA, the CDR3 is TGTGCCACCACCCTTAGCTACGAGCAGTACTTC. Protein product: CATTLSYEQYF.

V gene TRBV10-1 combines with J gene TRBJ2-5, with D hard to call. The CDR3 loop spans 13 amino acids. Germline CDR1 WNHNN, CDR2 SYGVQD (reference sequence). Trimming cost V 4 bases and J 5 bases, with 11 bases left between them. The CDR3 nucleotides are TGCGCCAGCAGTGCTTATGGGATGGAGACCCAGTACTTC. Its translation is CASSAYGMETQYF.

The genes are TRBV27 and TRBJ2-5; 9 bases are a match to TRBD1. Germline V lookup: CDR1 MNHEY, CDR2 SMNVEV (reference sequence). CDR3 length equals 15 residues. V shed 3 bases, J shed 5 bases, and the junction held 7 bases outside the gene matches. CDR3 sequence: CASSFYRGHGETQYF. CDR3 sequence (DNA): TGTGCCAGCAGTTTTTACAGGGGGCATGGGGAGACCCAGTACTTC.

The chain links TRBV18 to TRBJ1-2; 8 positions match TRBD1. Per the germline V gene, CDR1 is KGHSH and CDR2 is LQKENI. V shed 2 bases and J 13 bases; nucleotides not matched to a gene: 6. This CDR3 is built from 12 residues. CDR3 amino acids: CASSPAQGAATF. CDR3 coding DNA: TGTGCCAGCTCACCAGCTCAGGGGGCAGCCACCTTC.

V gene TRBV7-9 combines with J gene TRBJ2-5; a possible D gene is TRBD2 (5 bases). The CDR3 runs to 14 residues. Germline V lookup: CDR1 SEHNR, CDR2 FQNEAQ (reference sequence). V dropped 10 bases and J dropped 2 bases, with 17 bases sitting between them. The CDR3 protein is CATKSGILQETQYF. DNA of the CDR3: TGTGCCACCAAGTCCGGGATCTTGCAAGAGACCCAGTACTTC.

This chain uses TRBV6-6 with TRBJ2-7, with D possibly being TRBD1 (6 bases). Per the germline V gene, CDR1 is MNHNY and CDR2 is SVGAGI (reference sequence). The V gene lost 0 bases and the J gene lost 3 bases, with 6 bases spanning the gap. There are 13 residues in the CDR3. The CDR3 region has the DNA TGTGCCAGCAGTTACTCGGACAGCTACGAGCAGTACTTC. Its protein is CASSYSDSYEQYF.

The chain recombines TRBV6-6 with TRBJ1-1, with D uncertain. The CDR3 runs to 12 residues. Germline V gene lookup returns CDR1 MNHNY and CDR2 SVGAGI (reference sequence). V gave up 5 bases and J gave up 5 bases, with 9 bases separating them. DNA for the CDR3: TGTGCCAGCAGTAGGAGTGGGACTGAAGCTTTCTTT. Translated, it gives CASSRSGTEAFF.

In its sample, this clone was seen a few times. The chain links TRBV10-3 to TRBJ1-5; D is ambiguous. Germline CDR1 and CDR2: ENHRY and SYGVKD. There are 12 residues in the CDR3. Trimming stripped 3 bases from V and 9 bases from J, with 9 bases between. CDR3 DNA sequence: TGTGCCATCAGTGACCACGAGGGGCCCCAGCATTTT. It translates to CAISDHEGPQHF.

The rearrangement joins TRBV29-1 to TRBJ2-3, with 8 bases matching TRBD2. Germline CDR1 is SQVTM and CDR2 is ANQGSEA. This CDR3 is 14 amino acids long. The V and J ends lost 3 bases and 1 base, in that order; junction bases with no gene match: 3. In nucleotides, the CDR3 is TGCAGCGTTGACGGGCGGGGGGGCACAGATACGCAGTATTTT. Translated, it gives CSVDGRGGTDTQYF.

This rearrangement joins TRBV27 to TRBJ1-2, with D possibly being TRBD1 (6 bases). The germline V gene has CDR1 MNHEY and CDR2 SMNVEV (reference sequence). This CDR3 has 13 residues. Trimming pared 4 bases from V and 3 bases from J, leaving 9 bases between. The DNA of the CDR3 is TGTGCCAGCAGTTCAGGGGTTTACTATGGCTACACCTTC. It codes for CASSSGVYYGYTF.

V is TRBV6-6 and J is TRBJ2-7, with D perhaps given as TRBD1 or TRBD2 (6 bases each). The CDR3 spans 14 residues. Deletions cut 6 bases from V and 2 bases from J, with 14 bases between. Germline V gene data show CDR1 as MNHNY and CDR2 as SVGAGI (reference sequence). The CDR3 protein is CASREGGAAYEQYF. The CDR3 DNA is TGTGCCAGCAGGGAGGGGGGTGCGGCCTACGAGCAGTACTTC.

The chain combines TRBV10-3 with TRBJ2-1; D tentatively fits TRBD1 or TRBD2 (6 bases each). Trimming pared 4 bases from V and 3 bases from J, leaving 16 bases between. Germline lookup yields CDR1 ENHRY and CDR2 SYGVKD. The CDR3 covers 16 residues. In DNA form, the CDR3 reads TGTGCCATCAGTGCTGCCCCGGGGGCCCACTACAATGAGCAGTTCTTC. This gives the protein CAISAAPGAHYNEQFF.

Only a few counts were recorded for this clone. This chain connects TRBV14 to TRBJ1-1, with D unresolved. The CDR3 is 13 amino acids. The V end lost 0 bases, the J end lost 7 bases, and 9 bases lay between the germline ends. The germline V gene encodes CDR1 SGHDN and CDR2 FVKESK. CDR3: CASSQDWRGEAFF. CDR3 nucleotides: TGTGCCAGCAGCCAAGATTGGCGGGGTGAAGCTTTCTTT.

The V and J genes are TRBV14 and TRBJ1-1, with unresolved D. The germline V gene encodes CDR1 SGHDN and CDR2 FVKESK. The V end was cut by 7 bases, the J end by 0 bases, with 9 bases between. The CDR3 length is 13 residues. The CDR3: CASTGGLNTEAFF. The CDR3 bases are TGTGCCAGCACCGGTGGCCTGAACACTGAAGCTTTCTTT.

This chain uses TRBV28 with TRBJ1-5; the match to TRBD1 covers 7 bases. This CDR3 has 18 amino acids. Trimming took 3 bases from V and 4 from J; bases not matched to a gene: 15. Per germline, CDR1 MDHEN and CDR2 SYDVKM. CDR3 amino acids: CASSLVGGQISVNQPQHF. DNA for the CDR3: TGTGCCAGCAGTTTGGTCGGGGGACAGATAAGCGTTAATCAGCCCCAGCATTTT.

The chain carries TRBV6-1 and TRBJ1-2, with D maybe TRBD1 (5 bases). V lost 0 bases, J lost 7 bases, and 12 bases lay in between. Germline assignment: CDR1 MNHNS and CDR2 SASEGT. CDR3 length equals 14 residues. This chain's CDR3 is CASSEAAGIGGYTF. The CDR3 DNA follows: TGTGCCAGCAGTGAAGCGGCAGGGATAGGTGGCTACACCTTC.

In its sample, this clone was seen a few times. The chain has TRBV6-1 and TRBJ1-2, with TRBD1 identical over 9 bases. With 5 bases clipped from V and 4 bases from J, the junction kept 8 bases outside the gene matches. CDR3 length: 15 amino acids. Germline CDR1 is MNHNS and CDR2 is SASEGT. The chain's CDR3 is CASSPWTGASYGYTF. Written as DNA, the CDR3 is TGTGCCAGCAGTCCATGGACAGGGGCAAGCTATGGCTACACCTTC.

The rearrangement uses TRBV5-1 and TRBJ2-3; D is unresolved. Trimming stripped 1 base from V and 0 bases from J, with 9 bases between. The germline CDR1 and CDR2 sequences are SGHRS and YFSETQ. CDR3 size: 15 residues. Written as DNA, the CDR3 is TGCGCCAGCAGCTTGCTGACCCTTAGCACAGATACGCAGTATTTT. It encodes CASSLLTLSTDTQYF.